A selection of T cell receptor beta chains follows, all from one sample in a study of HIV-infected patients and healthy controls. TCRdb re-analysed the 5' RACE reads in MiXCR, keeping a single row per CDR3 protein. The sample carries fewer than 9,500 distinct CDR3 sequences, roughly 10% recorded once. The specimen comprised blood, sampled before antiretroviral therapy. These TCRs come from an adult with HIV infection. Both conserved end residues are part of each CDR3. A D gene is named only where the DNA matches it firmly. Size is omitted from some rows. Given values are once, few, many or a class for expanded clones.

DNA: TGTGCCAGCTCACCGTCCGGAGAGACCCAGTACTTC; CDR3: CASSPSGETQYF; J: TRBJ2-5; V: TRBV18; size: few; D: -
DNA: TGCGCCAGCAGCCCCTGGGGGAGCGAGAACACTGAAGCTTTCTTT; CDR3: CASSPWGSENTEAFF; J: TRBJ1-1; V: TRBV5-1; size: many; D: -
DNA: TGTGCCAGCAGTGGGCTAGTAGACCAAGAGACCCAGTACTTC; CDR3: CASSGLVDQETQYF; J: TRBJ2-5; V: TRBV2; size: -; D: -
DNA: TGTGCCAGCAGTTTATCTTATATGTCCGGGGAGCTGTTTTTT; CDR3: CASSLSYMSGELFF; J: TRBJ2-2; V: TRBV12-3/TRBV12-4; size: few; D: -
DNA: TGTGCCAGCAGTTACTCGCTAGCGGAGTACGAGCAGTACTTC; CDR3: CASSYSLAEYEQYF; J: TRBJ2-7; V: TRBV6-5; size: large; D: TRBD2
DNA: TGCGCCAGCAGCCCCACCTTGCGCGACGGGACTCGGGGAGAGACCCAGTACTTC; CDR3: CASSPTLRDGTRGETQYF; J: TRBJ2-5; V: TRBV4-1; size: -; D: -
DNA: TGTGCCAGCAGTACGGGACAGGCTAACACCGGGGAGCTGTTTTTT; CDR3: CASSTGQANTGELFF; J: TRBJ2-2; V: TRBV6-1; size: -; D: TRBD1
DNA: TGTGCCAGTAGTATGCCGGGGGGCGGCGGGGGCAATCAGCCCCAGCATTTT; CDR3: CASSMPGGGGGNQPQHF; J: TRBJ1-5; V: TRBV19; size: many; D: -
DNA: TGTGCCAGCACCCACGGTTTGGGGAGCTCCTACGAGCAGTACTTC; CDR3: CASTHGLGSSYEQYF; J: TRBJ2-7; V: TRBV6-5; size: medium-sized; D: -
DNA: TGTGCCAGCAGTCCCGGGGGGGCCGGAGCAGATACGCAGTATTTT; CDR3: CASSPGGAGADTQYF; J: TRBJ2-3; V: TRBV12-3/TRBV12-4; size: many; D: TRBD2
DNA: TGTGCCAGCAGCCAAGATGAAGGAGGACACCCCTACGAGCAGTACTTC; CDR3: CASSQDEGGHPYEQYF; J: TRBJ2-7; V: TRBV14; size: many; D: -
DNA: TGTGCCAGCAGCCACAGGACCGCCGGCTCCTACAATGAGCAGTTCTTC; CDR3: CASSHRTAGSYNEQFF; J: TRBJ2-1; V: TRBV6-2/TRBV6-3; size: many; D: -
DNA: TGTGCCATCACCCCGGGGGCTTTGGCCGACGAGCAGTACTTC; CDR3: CAITPGALADEQYF; J: TRBJ2-7; V: TRBV10-3; size: many; D: -
DNA: TGTGCCAGCAGTTTCAGCCTCGAGGTACTGCTCTCCTACGAGCAGTACTTC; CDR3: CASSFSLEVLLSYEQYF; J: TRBJ2-7; V: TRBV28; size: medium-sized; D: -
DNA: TGTGCCAGCAGCCCGTCTAGCGGGAAAGAGACCCAGTACTTC; CDR3: CASSPSSGKETQYF; J: TRBJ2-5; V: TRBV11-2; size: many; D: TRBD2
DNA: TGCGCCAGCAGCCAAGGGGGGTTATCCGAGCAGTACTTC; CDR3: CASSQGGLSEQYF; J: TRBJ2-7; V: TRBV4-1; size: medium-sized; D: -
DNA: TGTGCCATCAGTGAGGCCGCTAGCGGTCAAAACATTCAGTACTTC; CDR3: CAISEAASGQNIQYF; J: TRBJ2-4; V: TRBV10-3; size: once; D: TRBD2
DNA: TGTGCCAGCAGTTTTTGGCTCCCCGGTCAAGAGACCCAGTACTTC; CDR3: CASSFWLPGQETQYF; J: TRBJ2-5; V: TRBV12-3/TRBV12-4; size: many; D: -
DNA: TGTGCCAGCAGCTTGGCTGGGGGACAGGGAACAGGATACGAGCAGTACTTC; CDR3: CASSLAGGQGTGYEQYF; J: TRBJ2-7; V: TRBV5-6; size: medium-sized; D: TRBD1
DNA: TGTGCCAGCAGTTACAGGGATACCACAGATACGCAGTATTTT; CDR3: CASSYRDTTDTQYF; J: TRBJ2-3; V: TRBV25-1; size: medium-sized; D: -
DNA: TGTGCCAGCAGCTTAGCAGGACAGGGACTTTACGAGCAGTACTTC; CDR3: CASSLAGQGLYEQYF; J: TRBJ2-7; V: TRBV7-2; size: -; D: TRBD1
DNA: TGCAGTGCCTATAGGAGCAATCAGCCCCAGCATTTT; CDR3: CSAYRSNQPQHF; J: TRBJ1-5; V: TRBV20-1; size: many; D: -
DNA: TGCGCCAGCAGGCTGGACGGAACCTACGAGCAGTACTTC; CDR3: CASRLDGTYEQYF; J: TRBJ2-7; V: TRBV5-1; size: many; D: -
DNA: TGCAGTGCTAGTCAACGGGAGGGGCGGAACAATGAGCAGTTCTTC; CDR3: CSASQREGRNNEQFF; J: TRBJ2-1; V: TRBV20-1; size: medium-sized; D: TRBD2
DNA: TGTGCCTGGAGAGGACAGCCTAACACTGAAGCTTTCTTT; CDR3: CAWRGQPNTEAFF; J: TRBJ1-1; V: TRBV30; size: medium-sized; D: -
DNA: TGTGCCAGCAGCCAAAACTGGGGGGAGACCCAGTACTTC; CDR3: CASSQNWGETQYF; J: TRBJ2-5; V: TRBV27; size: many; D: -
DNA: TGTGCCAGCAGTCCCCACCGACTAGCCCGTGACCGCAAGGCCCTTTGGGAGCAGTTCTTC; CDR3: CASSPHRLARDRKALWEQFF; J: TRBJ2-1; V: TRBV6-9; size: many; D: TRBD2
DNA: TGTGCCAGCAGCTCCCAAGCTGCGCACTACGAGCAGTACTTC; CDR3: CASSSQAAHYEQYF; J: TRBJ2-7; V: TRBV5-4; size: many; D: -
DNA: TGTGCCAGCAGCAAGAGGGGTTTAGGTACAGATACGCAGTATTTT; CDR3: CASSKRGLGTDTQYF; J: TRBJ2-3; V: TRBV9; size: medium-sized; D: -
DNA: TGTGCCAGCAGTTACGCCCAAGAGACCCAGTACTTC; CDR3: CASSYAQETQYF; J: TRBJ2-5; V: TRBV6-6; size: medium-sized; D: -
DNA: TGTGCCAGCACAAGCACCTACGAGCAGTACTTC; CDR3: CASTSTYEQYF; J: TRBJ2-7; V: TRBV7-8; size: many; D: -
DNA: TGTGCCAGTAGTATTCAACGAGGGAGGGACAATGAGCAGTTCTTC; CDR3: CASSIQRGRDNEQFF; J: TRBJ2-1; V: TRBV19; size: many; D: TRBD2
DNA: TGTGCCAGCAGCCTCTCTACTATAGCGGGGGGGCCTCATGAGACCCAGTACTTC; CDR3: CASSLSTIAGGPHETQYF; J: TRBJ2-5; V: TRBV3-1; size: many; D: TRBD2
DNA: TGTGCCAGCAGCTTATATGACACCGGGGAGCTGTTTTTT; CDR3: CASSLYDTGELFF; J: TRBJ2-2; V: TRBV7-6; size: many; D: -
DNA: TGTGCCAGCAGCGTAGAGGACATTAATTCACCCCTCCACTTT; CDR3: CASSVEDINSPLHF; J: TRBJ1-6; V: TRBV9; size: many; D: -
DNA: TGTGCCAGCAGCCAAGGGGCCGGGCAGGGCGAGCAGTACTTC; CDR3: CASSQGAGQGEQYF; J: TRBJ2-7; V: TRBV3-1; size: many; D: -
DNA: TGTGCCAGCAGCGTAGATGGACAGGGACCCTATGGCTACACCTTC; CDR3: CASSVDGQGPYGYTF; J: TRBJ1-2; V: TRBV9; size: few; D: TRBD1
DNA: TGTGCCAGCAGCTTGCTTCCAGGCGGGGGAAGAGATACGCAGTATTTT; CDR3: CASSLLPGGGRDTQYF; J: TRBJ2-3; V: TRBV5-6; size: medium-sized; D: TRBD2
DNA: TGTGCCAGCAGTGCGGACAGAGGCTACAATGAGCAGTTCTTC; CDR3: CASSADRGYNEQFF; J: TRBJ2-1; V: TRBV6-5; size: many; D: -
DNA: TGCAGTGCCCCCCCTTCGACAGGGAACTATGGCTACACCTTC; CDR3: CSAPPSTGNYGYTF; J: TRBJ1-2; V: TRBV20-1; size: -; D: TRBD1
DNA: TGTGCCAGCGGGTCCCCCGACGAGCAGTACTTC; CDR3: CASGSPDEQYF; J: TRBJ2-7; V: TRBV28; size: medium-sized; D: -
DNA: TGTGCCACCAGCGGGGGAAGCGGGCAGCCCCAGCATTTT; CDR3: CATSGGSGQPQHF; J: TRBJ1-5; V: TRBV15; size: medium-sized; D: -
DNA: TGCGCCAGCAGTAGGGAGGGGAACACCGGGGAGCTGTTTTTT; CDR3: CASSREGNTGELFF; J: TRBJ2-2; V: TRBV5-1; size: many; D: TRBD2
DNA: TGTGCCAGCAGTTCGGGACAGGGGAACACCGGGGAGCTGTTTTTT; CDR3: CASSSGQGNTGELFF; J: TRBJ2-2; V: TRBV28; size: medium-sized; D: TRBD1
DNA: TGTGCCACCAGTGACTCCCGGGACAGGGTCTATGGCTACACCTTC; CDR3: CATSDSRDRVYGYTF; J: TRBJ1-2; V: TRBV24-1; size: many; D: TRBD1
DNA: TGTGCCAGCAGTTACGGGACGGGCAGGGCCTACGAGCAGTACTTC; CDR3: CASSYGTGRAYEQYF; J: TRBJ2-7; V: TRBV6-5; size: few; D: -
DNA: TGTGCCAGCAGCTTGGTGGGACAGGGCACAGATACGCAGTATTTT; CDR3: CASSLVGQGTDTQYF; J: TRBJ2-3; V: TRBV5-6; size: many; D: TRBD1
DNA: TGCAGCGTTGGTATGACAGACTCCTACGAGCAGTACTTC; CDR3: CSVGMTDSYEQYF; J: TRBJ2-7; V: TRBV29-1; size: many; D: -
DNA: TGCGCCAGCAGCTCCCTTGGACAGGGGGACATAGATACGCAGTATTTT; CDR3: CASSSLGQGDIDTQYF; J: TRBJ2-3; V: TRBV5-1; size: many; D: TRBD1
DNA: TGTGCCAGTAGTCAGGGACTAGCGGGAGGGGACTCCTACAATGAGCAGTTCTTC; CDR3: CASSQGLAGGDSYNEQFF; J: TRBJ2-1; V: TRBV19; size: few; D: TRBD2
DNA: TGTGCCAGTAGTATAGGGACAGGGACTAGCAATCAGCCCCAGCATTTT; CDR3: CASSIGTGTSNQPQHF; J: TRBJ1-5; V: TRBV19; size: few; D: TRBD1
DNA: TGTGCCAGCAGCGAAGAGGGACAGTCTGGAGACAATGAGCAGTTCTTC; CDR3: CASSEEGQSGDNEQFF; J: TRBJ2-1; V: TRBV7-8; size: medium-sized; D: TRBD1
DNA: TGTGCCAGCAGCGGTAATTTAGGGCTCAGCAATGAAAAACTGTTTTTT; CDR3: CASSGNLGLSNEKLFF; J: TRBJ1-4; V: TRBV9; size: large; D: -
DNA: TGTGCCAGCAGTACGGACCCACGGGGGCCCCGGCTAGCGGGGGTCTATTGGGAGCAGTTCTTC; CDR3: CASSTDPRGPRLAGVYWEQFF; J: TRBJ2-1; V: TRBV6-6; size: -; D: TRBD2
DNA: TGCAGGGGGGAGGGTACGCACTTC; CDR3: CRGEGTHF; J: TRBJ2-4; V: TRBV20-1; size: many; D: TRBD2
DNA: TGCAGCGTTGAGCAGTTTAACACCGGGGAGCTGTTTTTT; CDR3: CSVEQFNTGELFF; J: TRBJ2-2; V: TRBV29-1; size: many; D: -
DNA: TGTGCCAGTAGTTTTTCCGGGACTAGGGGCAATGAGCAGTTCTTC; CDR3: CASSFSGTRGNEQFF; J: TRBJ2-1; V: TRBV19; size: many; D: TRBD2
DNA: TGTGCCAGCAGCCCCTCGGCAGGGGGGGGCTCTGGGGCCAACGTCCTGACTTTC; CDR3: CASSPSAGGGSGANVLTF; J: TRBJ2-6; V: TRBV11-2; size: -; D: -
DNA: TGTGCCAGCAGCTCTCCGGGACTAGCGGCCTACGAGCAGTACTTC; CDR3: CASSSPGLAAYEQYF; J: TRBJ2-7; V: TRBV7-9; size: many; D: TRBD2